This T cell receptor beta chain was identified in a study of monozygotic twins with inflammatory bowel disease. Whole blood without T cell sorting served as the source of isolated total RNA. Germline loops: CDR1 DFQATT, CDR2 SNEGSKA (reference sequence). CDR3 size: 14 residues. TCRdb re-called the 5' RACE reads, yielding one record per CDR3 amino acid sequence without DNA. This sample's table has about 160,000 distinct CDR3 sequences. The sequenced material came from blood. The chain has TRBV20-1 and TRBJ1-6. The receptor comes from a human donor with ulcerative colitis or Crohn's disease, or a healthy co-twin of an affected twin (not recorded which). CDR3 amino acids: CSASGPSYNSPLHF.